The 7 T cell receptor beta chains below come from one sample, sequenced in a study of cytomegalovirus exposure and HLA in healthy donors. In the PCR, 60 Vbeta and 13 Jbeta primers were used. The repertoire was sequenced with immunoSEQ multiplex PCR; TCRdb's copy has only in-frame clones and lacks some. The sample includes about 200,000 clones, roughly 13% of them seen just once. Sequenced input: PBMCs. These receptors were obtained from a man aged 45-65 years in good health and CMV-seropositive.

The chain carries TRBV28 and TRBJ1-5; 12 nucleotides line up with TRBD1. Germline V gene sequence: CDR1 MDHEN, CDR2 SYDVKM. J lost 6 bases, V lost 6 bases, and 6 bases had no gene match. The CDR3 loop spans 15 amino acids. This chain's CDR3 is CASSPGTGGGQPQHF. DNA for the CDR3: TGTGCCAGCAGCCCCGGGACAGGGGGCGGTCAGCCCCAGCATTTT. The variable domain in full, completed from reference TRBV28 and TRBJ1-5, reads DVKVTQSSRYLVKRTGEKVFLECVQDMDHENMFWYRQDPGLGLRLIYFSYDVKMKEKGDIPEGYSVSREKKERFSLILESASTNQTSMYLCASSPGTGGGQPQHFGDGTRLSIL.

This clone was found a few times. V is TRBV5-6 and J is TRBJ1-5, with TRBD1 identical over 9 bases. This CDR3 contains 15 residues. CDR1 SGHDT and CDR2 YYEEEE come from the germline V gene. Trimming removed 4 bases from V and 1 base from J; junction bases left unmatched: 3. CDR3 DNA sequence: TGTGCCAGCAGCCAGGACAGGGGAAGCAATCAGCCCCAGCATTTT. This gives the protein CASSQDRGSNQPQHF.

The chain joins TRBV19 to TRBJ1-5; TRBD1 agrees at 8 bases. CDR1 LNHDA and CDR2 SQIVND come from the germline V gene (reference sequence). The CDR3 extends over 18 amino acids. With 4 bases clipped from V and 0 bases from J, the junction kept 11 bases outside the gene matches. This chain's CDR3 is CASSTLDRGGPSNQPQHF. CDR3 coding DNA: TGTGCCAGTAGTACCCTCGACAGGGGAGGGCCTAGCAATCAGCCCCAGCATTTT.

The table lists this clone with a few counts. The CDR3 is CASSSPSTYSGNTIYF. The CDR3 DNA sequence: TGTGCCAGCAGCTCTCCGAGCACTTACTCTGGAAACACCATATATTTT. J is TRBJ1-3 and V is TRBV5-8; D is ambiguous. The V end was cut by 3 bases, the J end by 0 bases, with 13 bases between. There are 16 residues in the CDR3. The germline V gene encodes CDR1 SGHTS and CDR2 YDEGEE.

Only a few counts were recorded for this clone. The chain links TRBV11-3 to TRBJ2-7, with 7 bases fitting TRBD1. V shed 0 bases, J shed 5 bases, and the junction held 13 bases outside the gene matches. Germline lookup yields CDR1 SGHNT and CDR2 YENEEA. The CDR3 is made up of 17 amino acids. The CDR3 reads CASSLDSGWTGSNEQYF. For the CDR3, the DNA is TGTGCCAGCAGCTTAGACTCGGGATGGACAGGATCTAACGAGCAGTACTTC.

This clone was counted only a few times. CDR3 loop: CASSLALGARSPLHF. DNA for the CDR3: TGTGCCAGCAGCTTAGCGTTGGGGGCGCGCTCACCCCTCCACTTT. This chain uses TRBV7-8 with TRBJ1-6, with D perhaps matching TRBD1 (6 bases). CDR3 size: 15 residues. V was cut by 0 bases and J by 10 bases, with 13 bases left in between. Per the germline V gene, CDR1 is SGHVS and CDR2 is FQNEAQ.

This rearrangement joins TRBV5-8 to TRBJ1-5, with D possibly TRBD1 on 5 matching bases. The CDR3 is 16 amino acids. V was cut by 4 bases and J by 2 bases, with 16 bases left in between. Germline CDR1 is SGHTS and CDR2 is YDEGEE. The CDR3 region is CASSQGPVRGNQPQHF. The CDR3 DNA reads as TGTGCCAGCAGCCAAGGACCCGTCAGGGGCAATCAGCCCCAGCATTTT.